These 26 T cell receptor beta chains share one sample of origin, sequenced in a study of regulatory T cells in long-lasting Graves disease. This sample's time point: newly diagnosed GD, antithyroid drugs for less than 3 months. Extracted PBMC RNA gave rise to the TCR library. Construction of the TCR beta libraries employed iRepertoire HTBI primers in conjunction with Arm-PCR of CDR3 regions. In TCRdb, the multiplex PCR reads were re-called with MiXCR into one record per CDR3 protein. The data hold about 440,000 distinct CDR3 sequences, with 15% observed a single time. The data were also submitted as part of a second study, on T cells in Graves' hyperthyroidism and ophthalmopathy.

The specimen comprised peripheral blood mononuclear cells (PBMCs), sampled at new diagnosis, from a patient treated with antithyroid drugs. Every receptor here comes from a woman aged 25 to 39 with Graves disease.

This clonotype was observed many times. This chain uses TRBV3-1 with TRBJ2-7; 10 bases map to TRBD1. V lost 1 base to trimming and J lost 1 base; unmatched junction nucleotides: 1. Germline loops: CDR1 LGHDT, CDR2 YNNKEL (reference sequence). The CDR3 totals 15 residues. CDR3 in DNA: TGTGCCAGCAGCCAAGTGGGACAGGGGTCCTACGAGCAGTACTTC. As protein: CASSQVGQGSYEQYF.

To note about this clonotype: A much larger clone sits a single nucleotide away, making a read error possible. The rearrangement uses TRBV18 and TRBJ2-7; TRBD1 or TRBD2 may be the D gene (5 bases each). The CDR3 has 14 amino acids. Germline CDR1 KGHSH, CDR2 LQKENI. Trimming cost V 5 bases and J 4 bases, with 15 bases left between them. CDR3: CASSGRDAEYEQYF. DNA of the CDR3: TGTGCCAGCTCAGGCCGGGACGCCGAATACGAGCAGTACTTC.

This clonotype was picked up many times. The CDR3 sequence: CASQHPRTSGGLGQYF. The CDR3, as DNA: TGTGCCAGCCAGCACCCTCGGACTAGCGGGGGCCTAGGGCAGTACTTC. The chain is built from TRBV28 and TRBJ2-7; TRBD2 aligns across 13 bases. This CDR3 region has 16 residues. The junction had 16 bases not matched to a gene; V was cut back by 8 bases and J by 9 bases. Germline V gene data show CDR1 as MDHEN and CDR2 as SYDVKM.

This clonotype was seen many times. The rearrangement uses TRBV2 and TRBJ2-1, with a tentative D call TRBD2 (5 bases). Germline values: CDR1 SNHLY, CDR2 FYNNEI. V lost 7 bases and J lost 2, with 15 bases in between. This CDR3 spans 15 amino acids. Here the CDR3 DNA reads TGTGCCAGCATGTCATGGGAGCCCCCCTACAATGAGCAGTTCTTC. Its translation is CASMSWEPPYNEQFF.

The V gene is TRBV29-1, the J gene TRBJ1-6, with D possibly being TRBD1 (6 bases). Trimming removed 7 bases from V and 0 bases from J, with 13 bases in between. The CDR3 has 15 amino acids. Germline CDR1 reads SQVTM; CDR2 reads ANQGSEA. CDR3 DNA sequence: TGCAGCGCAAGGGACACTAGCTCCTATAATTCACCCCTCCACTTT. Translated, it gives CSARDTSSYNSPLHF.

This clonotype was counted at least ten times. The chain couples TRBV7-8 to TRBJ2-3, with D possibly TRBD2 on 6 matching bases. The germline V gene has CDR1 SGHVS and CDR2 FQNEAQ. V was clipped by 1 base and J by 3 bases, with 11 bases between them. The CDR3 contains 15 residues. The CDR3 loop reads CASSLEAGETDTQYF. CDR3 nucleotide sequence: TGTGCCAGCAGCTTAGAAGCGGGTGAGACAGATACGCAGTATTTT. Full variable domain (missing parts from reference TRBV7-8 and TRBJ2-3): GAGVSQSPRYKVAKRGQDVALRCDPISGHVSLFWYQQALGQGPEFLTYFQNEAQLDKSGLPSDRFFAERPEGSVSTLKIQRTQQEDSAVYLCASSLEAGETDTQYFGPGTRLTVL.

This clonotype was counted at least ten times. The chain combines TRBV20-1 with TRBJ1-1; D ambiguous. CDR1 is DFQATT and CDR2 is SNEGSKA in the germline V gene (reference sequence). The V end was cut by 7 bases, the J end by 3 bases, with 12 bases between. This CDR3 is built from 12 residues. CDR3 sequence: CSVAGSHTEAFF. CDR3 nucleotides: TGCAGTGTGGCCGGTAGTCACACTGAAGCTTTCTTT.

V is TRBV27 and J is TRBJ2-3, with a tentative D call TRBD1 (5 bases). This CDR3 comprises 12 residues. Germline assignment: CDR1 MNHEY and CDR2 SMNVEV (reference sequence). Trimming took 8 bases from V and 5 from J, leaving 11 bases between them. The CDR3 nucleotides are TGTGCCAGCCAGGGTGAGAGAGATACGCAGTATTTT. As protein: CASQGERDTQYF.

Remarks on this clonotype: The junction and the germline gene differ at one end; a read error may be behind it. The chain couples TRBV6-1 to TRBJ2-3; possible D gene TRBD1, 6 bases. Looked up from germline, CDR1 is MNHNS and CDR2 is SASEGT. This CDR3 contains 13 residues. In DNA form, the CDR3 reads TGTGCCAGCAGAGCCCAGGGGTTCCCTCCCGCGTATTTC. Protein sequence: CASRAQGFPPAYF.

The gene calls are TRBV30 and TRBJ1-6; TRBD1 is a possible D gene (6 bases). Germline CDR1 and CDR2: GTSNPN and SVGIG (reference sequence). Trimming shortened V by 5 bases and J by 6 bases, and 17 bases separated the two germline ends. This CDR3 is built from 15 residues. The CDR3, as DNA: TGTGCCTGGCGAAGGGGGGCAGGTGGTAATTCACCCCTCCACTTT. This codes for CAWRRGAGGNSPLHF.

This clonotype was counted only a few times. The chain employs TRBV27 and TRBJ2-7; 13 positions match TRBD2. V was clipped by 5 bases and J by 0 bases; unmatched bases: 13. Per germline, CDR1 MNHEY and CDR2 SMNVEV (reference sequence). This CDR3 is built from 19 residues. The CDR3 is CASSLQSGTSGASSYEQYF. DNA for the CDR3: TGTGCCAGCAGTCTACAAAGCGGGACTAGCGGGGCAAGCTCCTACGAGCAGTACTTC.

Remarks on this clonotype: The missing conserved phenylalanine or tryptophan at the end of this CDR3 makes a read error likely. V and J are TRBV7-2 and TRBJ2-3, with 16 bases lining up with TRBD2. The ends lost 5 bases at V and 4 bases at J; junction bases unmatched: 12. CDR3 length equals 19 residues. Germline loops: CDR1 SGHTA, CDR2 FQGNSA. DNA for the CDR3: TGTGCCAGCAGCACACCACGGTTCGGGACTAGCGGGAGGGCAGATACGCAGTATTCT. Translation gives CASSTPRFGTSGRADTQYS.

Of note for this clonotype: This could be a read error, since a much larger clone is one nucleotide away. The CDR3 reads CASGLALLRLAEHRDNGNEQYF. Written as DNA, the CDR3 is TGTGCTAGTGGTTTGGCCCTCCTCCGACTAGCGGAACATCGTGACAACGGGAATGAGCAGTACTTC. V gene TRBV12-5 combines with J gene TRBJ2-7, with 9 bases lining up with TRBD2. CDR3 length: 22 residues. The ends lost 1 base at V and 7 bases at J; junction bases unmatched: 29. Germline CDR1 LGHNT, CDR2 FRNRAP.

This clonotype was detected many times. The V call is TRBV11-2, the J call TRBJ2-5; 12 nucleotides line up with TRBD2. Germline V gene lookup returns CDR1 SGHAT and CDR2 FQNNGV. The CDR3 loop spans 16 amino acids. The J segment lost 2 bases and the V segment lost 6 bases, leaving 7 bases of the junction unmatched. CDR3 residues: CASRGGLAGLQETQYF. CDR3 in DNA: TGTGCCAGCAGGGGGGGACTAGCGGGCCTTCAAGAGACCCAGTACTTC.

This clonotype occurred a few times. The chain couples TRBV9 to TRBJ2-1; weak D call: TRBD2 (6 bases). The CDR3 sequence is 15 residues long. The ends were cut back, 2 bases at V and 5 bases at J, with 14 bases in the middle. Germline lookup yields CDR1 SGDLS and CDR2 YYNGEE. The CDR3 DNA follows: TGTGCCAGCAGCGTGGGCGGGATTAAGAACAATGAGCAGTTCTTC. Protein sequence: CASSVGGIKNNEQFF.

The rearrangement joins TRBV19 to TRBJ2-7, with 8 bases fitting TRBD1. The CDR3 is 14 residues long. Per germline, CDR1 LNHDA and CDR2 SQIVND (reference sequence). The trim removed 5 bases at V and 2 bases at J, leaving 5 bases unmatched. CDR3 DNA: TGTGCCAGTAGTCCAGGGGGCAGCGCCTACGAGCAGTACTTC. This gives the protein CASSPGGSAYEQYF.

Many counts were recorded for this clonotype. CDR3 sequence: CASSPTLETQYF. CDR3 coding DNA: TGTGCCAGCAGCCCTACATTAGAGACCCAGTACTTC. The genes are TRBV2 and TRBJ2-5; D gene uncertain. The V gene lost 6 bases and the J gene lost 4 bases, with 9 bases spanning the gap. Germline loops: CDR1 SNHLY, CDR2 FYNNEI. The CDR3 is 12 residues long.

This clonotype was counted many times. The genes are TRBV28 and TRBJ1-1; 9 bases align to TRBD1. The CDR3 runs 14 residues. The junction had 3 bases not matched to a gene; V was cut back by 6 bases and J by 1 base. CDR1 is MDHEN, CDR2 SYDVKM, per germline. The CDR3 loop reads CASRLGQGNTEAFF. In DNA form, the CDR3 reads TGTGCCAGCAGACTGGGACAGGGGAACACTGAAGCTTTCTTT.

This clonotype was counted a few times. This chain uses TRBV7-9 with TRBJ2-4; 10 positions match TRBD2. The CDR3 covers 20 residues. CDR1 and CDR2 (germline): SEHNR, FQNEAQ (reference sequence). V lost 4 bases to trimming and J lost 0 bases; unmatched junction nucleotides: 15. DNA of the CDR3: TGTGCCAGCAGCTACCGAACAGGAACTAGCGGGACCCTAGCCAAAAACATTCAGTACTTC. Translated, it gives CASSYRTGTSGTLAKNIQYF.

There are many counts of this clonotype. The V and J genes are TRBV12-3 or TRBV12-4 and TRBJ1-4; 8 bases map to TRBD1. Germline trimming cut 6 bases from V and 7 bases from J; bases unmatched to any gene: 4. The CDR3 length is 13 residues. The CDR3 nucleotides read TGTGCCAGCAGCCCAGGGACAGGTGAAAAACTGTTTTTT. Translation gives CASSPGTGEKLFF.

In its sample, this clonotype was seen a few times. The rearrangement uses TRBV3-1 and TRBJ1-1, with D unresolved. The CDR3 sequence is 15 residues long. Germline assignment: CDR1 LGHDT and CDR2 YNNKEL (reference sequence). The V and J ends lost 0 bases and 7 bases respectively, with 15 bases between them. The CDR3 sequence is CASSQDNRAYVEAFF. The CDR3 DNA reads TGTGCCAGCAGCCAAGATAATCGGGCGTACGTTGAAGCTTTCTTT.

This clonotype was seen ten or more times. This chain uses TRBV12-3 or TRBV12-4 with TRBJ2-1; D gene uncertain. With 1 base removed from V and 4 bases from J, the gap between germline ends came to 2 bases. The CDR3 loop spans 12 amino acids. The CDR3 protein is CASSLEYNEQFF. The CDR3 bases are TGTGCCAGCAGTTTAGAATACAATGAGCAGTTCTTC.

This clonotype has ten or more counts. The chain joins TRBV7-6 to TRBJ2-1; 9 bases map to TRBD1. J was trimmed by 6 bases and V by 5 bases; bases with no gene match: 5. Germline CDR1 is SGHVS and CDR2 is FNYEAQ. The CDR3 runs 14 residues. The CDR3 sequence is CASSRGDRVNEQFF. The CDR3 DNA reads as TGTGCCAGCAGCCGAGGGGACAGGGTCAATGAGCAGTTCTTC.

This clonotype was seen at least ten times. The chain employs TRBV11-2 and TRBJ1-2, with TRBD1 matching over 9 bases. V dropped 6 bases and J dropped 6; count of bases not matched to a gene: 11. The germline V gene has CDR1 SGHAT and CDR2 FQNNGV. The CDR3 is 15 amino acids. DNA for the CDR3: TGTGCCAGCAGGGCACCGGGACAGGGTCGGAATGGCTACACCTTC. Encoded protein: CASRAPGQGRNGYTF. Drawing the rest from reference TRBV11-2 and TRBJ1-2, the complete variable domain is EAGVAQSPRYKIIEKRQSVAFWCNPISGHATLYWYQQILGQGPKLLIQFQNNGVVDDSQLPKDRFSAERLKGVDSTLKIQPAKLEDSAVYLCASRAPGQGRNGYTFGSGTRLTVV.

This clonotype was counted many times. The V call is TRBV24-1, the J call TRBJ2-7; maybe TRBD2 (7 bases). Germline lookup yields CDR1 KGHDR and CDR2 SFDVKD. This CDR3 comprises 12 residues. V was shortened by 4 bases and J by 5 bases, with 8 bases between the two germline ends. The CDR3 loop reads CATSEGGHEQYF. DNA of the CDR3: TGTGCCACCAGTGAGGGGGGGCACGAGCAGTACTTC.

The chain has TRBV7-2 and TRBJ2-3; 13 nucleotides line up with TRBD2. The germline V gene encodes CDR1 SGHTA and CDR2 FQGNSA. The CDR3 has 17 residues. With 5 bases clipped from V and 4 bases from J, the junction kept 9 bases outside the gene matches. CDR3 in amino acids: CASSPRTSGSGADTQYF. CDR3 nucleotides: TGTGCCAGCAGCCCCCGGACTAGCGGGAGTGGGGCAGATACGCAGTATTTT. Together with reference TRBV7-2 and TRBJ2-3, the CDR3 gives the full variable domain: GAGVSQSPSNKVTEKGKDVELRCDPISGHTALYWYRQSLGQGLEFLIYFQGNSAPDKSGLPSDRFSAERTGGSVSTLTIQRTQQEDSAVYLCASSPRTSGSGADTQYFGPGTRLTVL.